These 8 T cell receptor beta chains share one sample of origin, sequenced in a study of T cell responses to AZD1222 COVID-19 vaccine. The assay was immunoSEQ multiplex PCR, and TCRdb's table has in-frame clones only and misses some. The sample holds tens of thousands of clones, 80% seen once. Source: peripheral blood, taken on day 0 of AZD1222 vaccination. The receptors here all came from an adult in good health.

This clone was seen only once. This chain connects TRBV19 to TRBJ2-7; 7 positions match TRBD1. V was clipped by 4 bases and J by 3 bases; unmatched bases: 3. Germline V CDR1 and CDR2: LNHDA, SQIVND (reference sequence). The CDR3 consists of 13 residues. CDR3 sequence (DNA): TGTGCCAGTAGTACGGACAGGTACTACGAGCAGTACTTC. Translated, it gives CASSTDRYYEQYF.

The chain has TRBV6-5 and TRBJ2-7; D is perhaps TRBD1 (7 bases). This CDR3 comprises 15 residues. The V end was cut by 6 bases, the J end by 5 bases, with 20 bases between. Germline loops: CDR1 MNHEY, CDR2 SVGAGI. DNA for the CDR3: TGTGCCAGCAGGAACAGGGGCGGGGTAGCCGACGAGCAGTACTTC. It specifies CASRNRGGVADEQYF.

The gene calls are TRBV10-3 and TRBJ1-6, with D possibly TRBD1 on 5 matching bases. Germline loops: CDR1 ENHRY, CDR2 SYGVKD. The CDR3 loop spans 15 amino acids. Trimming took off 0 bases at V and 8 bases at J, with 11 bases between the two ends. The CDR3 DNA reads TGTGCCATCAGTGAGTCGGGCAGGGCCCATTCACCCCTCCACTTT. This encodes CAISESGRAHSPLHF.

This rearrangement joins TRBV20-1 to TRBJ1-2, with unresolved D. Germline V gives CDR1 DFQATT, CDR2 SNEGSKA (reference sequence). Trimming shortened V by 3 bases and J by 6 bases, and 2 bases separated the two germline ends. This CDR3 has 9 amino acids. The CDR3: CSASNGYTF. The DNA of the CDR3 is TGCAGTGCTAGCAATGGCTACACCTTC.

The chain joins TRBV28 to TRBJ2-7; TRBD1 is a possible D gene (5 bases). The V gene lost 3 bases and the J gene lost 0 bases, with 18 bases spanning the gap. From germline, CDR1 is MDHEN and CDR2 SYDVKM. The CDR3 has 17 amino acids. The CDR3 reads CASSFQGYLKGSYEQYF. Written as DNA, the CDR3 is TGTGCCAGCAGTTTTCAGGGCTATTTAAAGGGCTCCTACGAGCAGTACTTC.

This chain connects TRBV6-1 to TRBJ2-7; tentatively, D is TRBD2 (7 bases). V was shortened by 2 bases and J by 3 bases, with 14 bases between the two germline ends. This CDR3 is built from 15 residues. Germline V gene lookup returns CDR1 MNHNS and CDR2 SASEGT. This CDR3 is CASSERGGGSYEQYF. Here the CDR3 DNA reads TGTGCCAGCAGTGAAAGGGGCGGGGGCAGCTACGAGCAGTACTTC.

The chain uses TRBV7-8 and TRBJ2-5; 14 bases map to TRBD2. The CDR3 is 16 amino acids. CDR1 is SGHVS and CDR2 is FQNEAQ in the germline V gene. V lost 5 bases, J lost 4 bases, and 6 bases stayed unmatched. The CDR3 DNA follows: TGTGCCAGCAGCCCGACTAGCGGGGGGGCCCTAGAGACCCAGTACTTC. Translation gives CASSPTSGGALETQYF. The full variable domain, completed using reference TRBV7-8 and TRBJ2-5, is GAGVSQSPRYKVAKRGQDVALRCDPISGHVSLFWYQQALGQGPEFLTYFQNEAQLDKSGLPSDRFFAERPEGSVSTLKIQRTQQEDSAVYLCASSPTSGGALETQYFGPGTRLLVL.

The chain has TRBV29-1 and TRBJ2-7; 8 bases line up with TRBD1. The J segment lost 2 bases and the V segment lost 7 bases, leaving 4 bases of the junction unmatched. Looked up from germline, CDR1 is SQVTM and CDR2 is ANQGSEA. The CDR3 contains 12 residues. CDR3 bases: TGCAGCGGGGACAGGTTCCCCTACGAGCAGTACTTC. As protein: CSGDRFPYEQYF.